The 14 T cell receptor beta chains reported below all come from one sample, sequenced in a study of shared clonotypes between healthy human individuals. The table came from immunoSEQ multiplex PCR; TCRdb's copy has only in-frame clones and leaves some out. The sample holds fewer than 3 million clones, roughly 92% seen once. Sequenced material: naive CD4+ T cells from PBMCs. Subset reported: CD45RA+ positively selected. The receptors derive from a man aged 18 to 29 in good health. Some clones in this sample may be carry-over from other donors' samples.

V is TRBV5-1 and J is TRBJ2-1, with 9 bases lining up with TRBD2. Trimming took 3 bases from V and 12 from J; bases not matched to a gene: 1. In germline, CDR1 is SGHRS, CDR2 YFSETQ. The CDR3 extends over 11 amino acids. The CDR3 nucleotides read TGCGCCAGCAGCTCGGGACTAGCGCAGTTCTTC. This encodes CASSSGLAQFF.

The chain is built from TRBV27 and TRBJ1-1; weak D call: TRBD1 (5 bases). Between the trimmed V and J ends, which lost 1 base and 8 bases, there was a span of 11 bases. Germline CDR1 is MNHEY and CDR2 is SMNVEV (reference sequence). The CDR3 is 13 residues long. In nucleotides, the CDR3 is TGTGCCAGCAGTTTATGGGGCGGTGGCGAAGCTTTCTTT. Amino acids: CASSLWGGGEAFF.

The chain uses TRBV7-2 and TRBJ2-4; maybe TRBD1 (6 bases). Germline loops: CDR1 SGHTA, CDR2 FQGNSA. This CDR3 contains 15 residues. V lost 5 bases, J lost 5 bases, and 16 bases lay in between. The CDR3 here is CASSRHGQSQNIQYF. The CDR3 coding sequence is TGTGCCAGCAGCCGTCACGGACAGTCGCAAAACATTCAGTACTTC.

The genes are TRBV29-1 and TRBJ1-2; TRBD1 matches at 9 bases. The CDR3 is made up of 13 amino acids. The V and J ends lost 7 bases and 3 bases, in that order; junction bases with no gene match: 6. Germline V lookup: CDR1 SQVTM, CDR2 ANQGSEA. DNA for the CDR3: TGCAGCGATCACAGGGGGCTCCACTATGGCTACACCTTC. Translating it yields CSDHRGLHYGYTF. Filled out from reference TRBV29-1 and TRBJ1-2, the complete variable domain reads SAVISQKPSRDICQRGTSLTIQCQVDSQVTMMFWYRQQPGQSLTLIATANQGSEATYESGFVIDKFPISRPNLTFSTLTVSNMSPEDSSIYLCSDHRGLHYGYTFGSGTRLTVV.

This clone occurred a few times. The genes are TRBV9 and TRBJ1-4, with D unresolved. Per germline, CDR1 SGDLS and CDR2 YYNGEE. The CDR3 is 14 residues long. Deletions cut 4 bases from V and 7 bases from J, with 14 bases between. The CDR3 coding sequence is TGTGCCAGCAGCACACGCATCAACAGTGAAAAACTGTTTTTT. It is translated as CASSTRINSEKLFF.

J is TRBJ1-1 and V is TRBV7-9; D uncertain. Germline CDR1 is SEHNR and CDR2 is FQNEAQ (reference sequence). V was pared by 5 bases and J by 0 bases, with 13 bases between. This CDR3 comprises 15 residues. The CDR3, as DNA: TGTGCCAGCAGCCCCGGATTTGGGCTGAACACTGAAGCTTTCTTT. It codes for CASSPGFGLNTEAFF. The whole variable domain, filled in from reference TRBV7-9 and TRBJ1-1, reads DTGVSQNPRHKITKRGQNVTFRCDPISEHNRLYWYRQTLGQGPEFLTYFQNEAQLEKSRLLSDRFSAERPKGSFSTLEIQRTEQGDSAMYLCASSPGFGLNTEAFFGQGTRLTVV.

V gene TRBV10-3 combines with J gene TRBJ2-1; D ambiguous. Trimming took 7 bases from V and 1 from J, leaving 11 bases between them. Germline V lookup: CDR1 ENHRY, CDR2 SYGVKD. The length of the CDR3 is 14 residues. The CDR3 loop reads CAITESSSYNEQFF. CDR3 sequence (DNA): TGTGCCATCACCGAATCCAGTTCCTACAATGAGCAGTTCTTC.

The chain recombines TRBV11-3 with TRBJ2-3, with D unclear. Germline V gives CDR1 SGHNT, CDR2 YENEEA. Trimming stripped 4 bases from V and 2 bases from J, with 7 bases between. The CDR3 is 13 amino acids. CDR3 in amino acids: CASSSKYTDTQYF. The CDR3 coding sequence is TGTGCCAGCAGCTCAAAATACACAGATACGCAGTATTTT. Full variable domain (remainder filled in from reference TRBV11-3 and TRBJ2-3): EAGVVQSPRYKIIEKKQPVAFWCNPISGHNTLYWYLQNLGQGPELLIRYENEEAVDDSQLPKDRFSAERLKGVDSTLKIQPAELGDSAVYLCASSSKYTDTQYFGPGTRLTVL.

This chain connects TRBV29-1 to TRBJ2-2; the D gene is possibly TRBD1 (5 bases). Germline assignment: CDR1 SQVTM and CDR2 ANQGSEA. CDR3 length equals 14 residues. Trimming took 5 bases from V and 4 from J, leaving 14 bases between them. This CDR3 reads CSVQQQESTGELFF. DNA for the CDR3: TGCAGCGTTCAACAACAGGAGAGCACCGGGGAGCTGTTTTTT.

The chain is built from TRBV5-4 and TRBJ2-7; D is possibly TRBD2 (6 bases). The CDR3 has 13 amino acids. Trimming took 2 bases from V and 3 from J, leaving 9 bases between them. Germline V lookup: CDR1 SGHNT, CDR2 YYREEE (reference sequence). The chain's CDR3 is CASSLGGDYEQYF. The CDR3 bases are TGTGCCAGCAGCTTAGGCGGGGACTACGAGCAGTACTTC.

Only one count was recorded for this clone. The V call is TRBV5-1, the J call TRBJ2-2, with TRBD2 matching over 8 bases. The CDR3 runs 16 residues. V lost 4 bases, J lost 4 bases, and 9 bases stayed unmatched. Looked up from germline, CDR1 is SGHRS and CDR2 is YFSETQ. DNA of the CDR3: TGCGCCAGCAGCGGGGCGGGAGGCCTGGGCACCGGGGAGCTGTTTTTT. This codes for CASSGAGGLGTGELFF.

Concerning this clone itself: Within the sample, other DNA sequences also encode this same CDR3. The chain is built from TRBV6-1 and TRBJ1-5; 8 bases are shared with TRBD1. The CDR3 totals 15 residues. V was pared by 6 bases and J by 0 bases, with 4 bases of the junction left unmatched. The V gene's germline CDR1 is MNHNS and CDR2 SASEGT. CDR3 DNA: TGTGCCAGCAGCCCCACAGGGGGTAGCAATCAGCCCCAGCATTTT. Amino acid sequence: CASSPTGGSNQPQHF.

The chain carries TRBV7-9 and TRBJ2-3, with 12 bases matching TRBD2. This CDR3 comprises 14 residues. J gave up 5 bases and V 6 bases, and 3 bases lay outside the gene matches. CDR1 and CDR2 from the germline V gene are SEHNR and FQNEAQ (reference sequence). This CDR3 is CASRLGLAGDTQYF. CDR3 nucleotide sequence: TGTGCCAGCAGATTGGGACTAGCGGGAGATACGCAGTATTTT.

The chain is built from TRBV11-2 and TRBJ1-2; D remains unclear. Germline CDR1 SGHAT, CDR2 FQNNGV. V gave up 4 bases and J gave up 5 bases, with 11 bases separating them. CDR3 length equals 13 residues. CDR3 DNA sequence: TGTGCCAGCAGCTGGAGGCCCACTTATGGCTACACCTTC. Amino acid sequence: CASSWRPTYGYTF.